This T cell receptor (beta chain) is drawn from a study of tumor and adjacent non-tumor tissue in lung cancer. Study overall: Histology: about 13 adenocarcinoma, a couple of squamous cell carcinoma, 1 small cell lung cancer.

Of note for this clonotype: Antigen specificity is unknown. The junction shows a germline mismatch at one end, possibly a read error.

No cell sorting was done before RNA was extracted from the tissue. Findings and caveats of the study: Tumor repertoires had a smaller top 100 clone share than normal lung. Patients with more diverse tumor TCRs had worse survival.

Three rounds of nested PCR, following a modified ARM-PCR protocol, produced the TCRbeta library. TCRdb re-called the multiplex PCR reads with MiXCR, one entry per CDR3 protein. This sample carries under 150,000 distinct CDR3 sequences, around 60% of them seen once, and the ten largest clones take over 15%. CDR3 size: 15 residues. Looked up from germline, CDR1 is SQVTM and CDR2 is ANQGSEA. The chain is built from TRBV29-1 and TRBJ2-1; 10 bases align to TRBD2. The sequenced material came from lung tumor tissue. The receptor comes from a man in his 60s with small cell lung cancer. In DNA, the CDR3 is TGCAGCGTTGAAGATCCAGCGGGAGGGAGTAATGAGCACCTCTTC. It translates to CSVEDPAGGSNEHLF.